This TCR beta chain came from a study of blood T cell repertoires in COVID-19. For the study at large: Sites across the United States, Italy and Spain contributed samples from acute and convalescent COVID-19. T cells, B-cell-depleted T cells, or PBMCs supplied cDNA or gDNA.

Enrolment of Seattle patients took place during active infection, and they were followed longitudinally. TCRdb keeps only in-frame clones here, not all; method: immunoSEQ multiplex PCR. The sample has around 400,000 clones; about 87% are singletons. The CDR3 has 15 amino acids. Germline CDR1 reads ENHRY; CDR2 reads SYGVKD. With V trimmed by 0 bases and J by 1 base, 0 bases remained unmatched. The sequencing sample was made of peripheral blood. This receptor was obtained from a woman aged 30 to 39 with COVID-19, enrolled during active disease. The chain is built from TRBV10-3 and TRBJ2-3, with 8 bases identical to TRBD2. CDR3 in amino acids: CAISESAGGTDTQYF. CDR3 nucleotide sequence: TGTGCCATCAGTGAGTCAGCGGGGGGCACAGATACGCAGTATTTT.